The present T cell receptor beta chain was sequenced within a study of blood T cell repertoires in COVID-19. Per the germline V gene, CDR1 is MNHEY and CDR2 is SVGAGI. CDR3 length equals 14 residues. The junction had 5 bases not matched to a gene; V was cut back by 6 bases and J by 4 bases. Using immunoSEQ multiplex PCR, the repertoire was profiled, and TCRdb retains in-frame clones only, with some absent. The repertoire holds tens of thousands of clones, roughly 80% seen once, with about a sixth in the top ten. The V and J genes are TRBV6-5 and TRBJ2-2, with TRBD1 identical over 7 bases. The clonotype comes from an elderly woman with active or convalescent COVID-19. Sequencing was done on a sample of peripheral blood. The CDR3 sequence is CASSPQGITGELFF. The DNA of the CDR3 is TGTGCCAGCAGCCCACAGGGGATCACCGGGGAGCTGTTTTTT.